Listed below are T cell receptor beta chains from one sample, sequenced in a study of OX40 agonist ivuxolimab in advanced cancers. Sequencing used immunoSEQ multiplex PCR; TCRdb keeps in-frame clones, though not all of them. Of about 51,000 clones listed, 65% to 85% were seen once; the top ten hold just over 3%. The sample consisted of CD4+ or CD8+ T cells sorted from blood, taken in a trial of the OX40 agonist ivuxolimab. The origin of the receptors is an adult with an advanced solid tumor such as melanoma, head and neck, liver or kidney cancer. The CDR3 runs from the conserved cysteine through the conserved F or W. Fields, in order: J gene, D gene, V gene, clone size, CDR3 DNA, CDR3 protein. The D gene is left open where the match is weak. The listing skips clone size in some rows; elsewhere it reads once, few, many or a size class.

>TRBJ1-1|TRBD1|TRBV7-2|NA
TGTGCCAGCAGCTTGCGAACAGGGGGCATGAACACTGAAGCTTTCTTT
CASSLRTGGMNTEAFF
>TRBJ2-6|NA|TRBV4-2|NA
TGTGCCAGCAGCTCTACGACAGGAAGCTCTGGGGCCAACGTCCTGACTTTC
CASSSTTGSSGANVLTF
>TRBJ2-5|NA|TRBV4-1|NA
TGCGCCAGCAGCCAAATTCCCGAAGGGGGCGGGGGCCAAGAGACCCAGTACTTC
CASSQIPEGGGGQETQYF
>TRBJ2-3|NA|TRBV12-1|NA
TGTGCCAGCCTTTTTGGTGGGAAGGGTACGCAGTATTTT
CASLFGGKGTQYF
>TRBJ2-2|NA|TRBV5-4|NA
TGTGCCAGCAGCCTCGGACCTGCCGATGGGGAGCTGTTTTTT
CASSLGPADGELFF
>TRBJ2-3|TRBD1|TRBV2|NA
TGTGCCAGCAACAGACAGGGGGGAGGCACAGATACGCAGTATTTT
CASNRQGGGTDTQYF
>TRBJ2-5|NA|TRBV5-1|NA
TGCGCCAGCAGCTCCCTACCGGGGGAAGAGACCCAGTACTTC
CASSSLPGEETQYF
>TRBJ2-7|TRBD1|TRBV5-1|NA
TGCGCCAGCAGCCCCACCCCCCACAGACAGGGAAATTCAGGCGAGCAGTACTTC
CASSPTPHRQGNSGEQYF
>TRBJ2-7|TRBD1|TRBV5-1|NA
TGCGCCAGCAGCTTGGCCGCGCAGGGGGAGCTTTCCTACGAGCAGTACTTC
CASSLAAQGELSYEQYF
>TRBJ1-3|NA|TRBV2|NA
TGTGCCAGCAGTGAAGCGGGGACGGCTGGAAACACCATATATTTT
CASSEAGTAGNTIYF
>TRBJ1-4|NA|TRBV11-3|NA
TGTGCCAGCAGCCCTCCCGGGATTTCGGAAAAACTGTTTTTT
CASSPPGISEKLFF
>TRBJ1-1|NA|TRBV2|NA
TGTGCCAGCAGTGAAGCACGCAGGGTGGGCACTGAAGCTTTCTTT
CASSEARRVGTEAFF
>TRBJ1-4|NA|TRBV9|NA
TGTGCCAGCAGCGAGGGTGCAACTAATGAAAAACTGTTTTTT
CASSEGATNEKLFF
>TRBJ1-6|NA|TRBV7-2|NA
TGTGCCAGCAGCTTAGTACGGGGGGGACAAAATTCACCCCTCCACTTT
CASSLVRGGQNSPLHF
>TRBJ2-1|NA|TRBV11-3|few
TGTGCCAGCAGCTTAGGGGGCAGCTCCTACAATGAGCAGTTCTTC
CASSLGGSSYNEQFF
>TRBJ1-5|TRBD1|TRBV7-2|NA
TGTGCCAGCAGCTTAGTAGGGGGCGAGAATCAGCCCCAGCATTTT
CASSLVGGENQPQHF
>TRBJ1-3|TRBD1|TRBV7-2|NA
TGTGCCAGCAGGACCGGGACAGCCTTCTCTGGAAACACCATATATTTT
CASRTGTAFSGNTIYF
>TRBJ2-7|NA|TRBV7-5|once
TGTGCCCTCAAGAGGTGGGGGTACGAGCAGTACTTC
CALKRWGYEQYF
>TRBJ2-5|NA|TRBV5-4|NA
TGTGCCAGCAGCTCCCTGGGCGGAAAAGAGACCCAGTACTTC
CASSSLGGKETQYF
>TRBJ1-6|NA|TRBV7-9|NA
TGTGCCAGCAGCGAAGGCCAGGGAAATTCACCCCTCCACTTT
CASSEGQGNSPLHF
>TRBJ1-1|NA|TRBV6-5|NA
TGTGCCAGCAGTGAGCTGAACACTGAAGCTTTCTTT
CASSELNTEAFF
>TRBJ1-2|NA|TRBV6-6|NA
TGTGCCAGCAGTCAACGACAGAGTGGCTACACCTTC
CASSQRQSGYTF
>TRBJ2-5|NA|TRBV5-8|NA
TGTGCCAGCAGCTTGGAACAGCGGGAGACCCAGTACTTC
CASSLEQRETQYF
>TRBJ1-4|NA|TRBV5-1|NA
TGCGCCAGCAGCTTGGCCCTCGGCCCAGGGGTGGATGAAAAACTGTTTTTT
CASSLALGPGVDEKLFF
>TRBJ1-1|NA|TRBV9|NA
TGTGCCAGCAGTCCTAGACAGGTTTCGAACACTGAAGCTTTCTTT
CASSPRQVSNTEAFF
>TRBJ2-7|NA|TRBV2|NA
TGTGCCAGCAGCCCGGACAGCCACGAGCAGTACTTC
CASSPDSHEQYF
>TRBJ2-5|TRBD2|TRBV29-1|NA
TGCAGCGGAAAGGGACTAGCGGGGCCTGGGGAGACCCAGTACTTC
CSGKGLAGPGETQYF
>TRBJ1-4|NA|TRBV5-6|NA
TGTGCCAGCAGCTTAATAGCGGCTGAAAAACTGTTTTTT
CASSLIAAEKLFF
>TRBJ2-5|NA|TRBV2|NA
TGTGCCAGCAGTGAAGCACTCGGCCGCCGAGAAGAGACCCAGTACTTC
CASSEALGRREETQYF
>TRBJ2-7|NA|TRBV7-3|NA
TGTGCCAGCAGCTTCCCCGGGGGTGAGCAGTACTTC
CASSFPGGEQYF
>TRBJ2-6|NA|TRBV27|NA
TGTGCCAGCAGTTTGGGGAGTGGGGCCAACGTCCTGACTTTC
CASSLGSGANVLTF
>TRBJ1-2|NA|TRBV28|NA
TGTGCCTCGGGTTCAGCTTCTCACTATGGCTACACCTTC
CASGSASHYGYTF
>TRBJ1-5|NA|TRBV7-2|NA
TGTGCCAGCAGCTTAGGAGCCCTAGGACCGCCCGGGCATTTT
CASSLGALGPPGHF
>TRBJ2-1|TRBD1|TRBV5-6|NA
TGTGCCAGCAGCTTGCGGACAGGGCCCTACAATGAGCAGTTCTTC
CASSLRTGPYNEQFF
>TRBJ1-2|TRBD1|TRBV7-2|NA
TGTGCCAGCAGCTCGGACAGGAATGGCTACACCTTC
CASSSDRNGYTF
>TRBJ1-4|NA|TRBV6-5|NA
TGTGCCAGCAGTTACTTGACAGATGAAAAACTGTTTTTT
CASSYLTDEKLFF
>TRBJ1-2|TRBD1|TRBV19|NA
TGTGCCAGTAGTTCAAGACAGGGGAGCGGCGGGTTCTATGGCTACACCTTC
CASSSRQGSGGFYGYTF
>TRBJ2-5|NA|TRBV29-1|NA
TGCAGCGTTGAAGACAGGAGCAGGAACCAAGAGACCCAGTACTTC
CSVEDRSRNQETQYF
>TRBJ2-5|NA|TRBV5-1|NA
TGCGCCAGCAGAACTGGGGGGCCAATCGAAGAGACCCAGTACTTC
CASRTGGPIEETQYF
>TRBJ1-5|NA|TRBV27|NA
TGTGCCAGCAGTTTCATCAATCAGCCCCAGCATTTT
CASSFINQPQHF
>TRBJ1-1|NA|TRBV7-2|few
TGTGCCAGCAGCTTATGGGGCTCCGCGACTGAAGCTTTCTTT
CASSLWGSATEAFF
>TRBJ2-2|NA|TRBV7-9|NA
TGTGCCAGCAGCTTAGAGATCGGGGAGCTGTTTTTT
CASSLEIGELFF
>TRBJ2-1|TRBD2|TRBV2|NA
TGTGCCAGCAGTGGGTTAGCGGGGGTGAATGAGCAGTTCTTC
CASSGLAGVNEQFF
>TRBJ2-2|NA|TRBV11-1|NA
TGTGCCAGCAGCTTAAGGGCAGAGGGCACCGGGGAGCTGTTTTTT
CASSLRAEGTGELFF
>TRBJ1-4|NA|TRBV5-4|once
TGTGCCAGCAGCTTGTGGGGGACGGGGGATGAAAAACTGTTTTTT
CASSLWGTGDEKLFF
>TRBJ2-1|NA|TRBV14|few
TGTGCCAGCAGCCAAGGAGGGGCCGGCAACAATGAGCAGTTCTTC
CASSQGGAGNNEQFF
>TRBJ1-2|NA|TRBV19|NA
TGTGCCAGTAGTATAGGATCCCAGGCCACTAACTATGGCTACACCTTC
CASSIGSQATNYGYTF
>TRBJ2-3|NA|TRBV18|NA
TGTGCCAGCTCACCGAAAATCGTATTTGCCAGCACAGATACGCAGTATTTT
CASSPKIVFASTDTQYF
>TRBJ2-2|NA|TRBV7-3|NA
TGTGCCAGCAGCTTATCTGGGGGAAACACCGGGGAGCTGTTTTTT
CASSLSGGNTGELFF
>TRBJ1-2|TRBD1|TRBV2|NA
TGTGCCAGCAGCGGCGGACAGGCAACTAACTATGGCTACACCTTC
CASSGGQATNYGYTF
>TRBJ1-2|NA|TRBV19|once
TGTGCCAGTAGCTATGGATGGAGGGAAGTTTATGGCTACACCTTC
CASSYGWREVYGYTF